This T cell receptor (beta chain) was identified in a study of OX40 agonist ivuxolimab in advanced cancers. Study-level results: Partial responders at 0.1-3.0 mg/kg showed near-lowest clonal expansion.

Only in-frame clones appear in the TCRdb table, and some are missing; sequencing was by immunoSEQ multiplex PCR. Among 50,000 to 75,000 clones listed, over 80% were seen once. After removal of 10 bases from V and 0 bases from J, the junction contained 10 bases not matched to a gene. In germline, CDR1 is LNHDA, CDR2 SQIVND (reference sequence). There are 16 residues in the CDR3. A note on this clone: Its specificity is unknown.

The receptor's source is an adult with an advanced solid tumor such as melanoma, head and neck, liver or kidney cancer. The specimen was CD4+ or CD8+ T cells sorted from blood, collected in a trial of the OX40 agonist ivuxolimab. The chain couples TRBV19 to TRBJ1-4, with 8 bases fitting TRBD1. The CDR3 DNA reads as TGTGCCACGAGTGGACAGGGCTTTGCAACTAATGAAAAACTGTTTTTT. It translates to CATSGQGFATNEKLFF.